This T cell receptor beta chain emerged from a study of T cells in Graves' hyperthyroidism and ophthalmopathy. This clonotype was detected ten times or more. V was clipped by 6 bases and J by 3 bases, with 12 bases between them. The CDR3 runs 15 residues. Germline V CDR1 and CDR2: WSHSY, SAAADI. TCR beta CDR3 regions were amplified from RNA. First-round RT-PCR targeting the TCR CDR3 was performed with the HTBI primer set. One entry per CDR3 protein results from TCRdb running MiXCR on the multiplex PCR reads. The sample holds around 720,000 distinct CDR3 sequences; about a third are singletons and the top ten take roughly 30%.

The TCR was taken from a woman in her thirties or forties with Graves' hyperthyroidism. The V and J genes are TRBV10-2 and TRBJ2-6; D gene unclear. The sequencing sample was made of blood. CDR3 residues: CASSDPRVGANVLTF. The CDR3 DNA reads as TGCGCCAGCAGCGACCCCCGGGTTGGGGCCAACGTCCTGACTTTC.